This T cell receptor beta chain was found in a study of blood T cell repertoires in COVID-19 (dated by TCRdb to 2020 to 2021). Concerning the study at large: Samples covering the acute and convalescent phases of COVID-19 were provided by collaborators in the United States, Italy and Spain. A de-identified subject ID, COVID-19 status, age in years and sex were almost always included in the sample metadata. HLA class I and class II types, where available, came from metadata supplied by the sample provider rather than from assay-based typing. The repertoires were made available in a free public database intended to serve as a resource for research on the immune response to SARS-CoV-2. The samples were drawn from two sources: the first 160 participants of the ongoing ImmuneRACE study, and 1,254 subjects contributed by 6 global collaborators. The prospective study material was composed of cDNA or gDNA derived from T cells, B-cell-depleted T cells, or PBMCs. Deeply sampled blood TCRbeta repertoires from subjects exposed to, actively infected with, or recovered from COVID-19 were included in the dataset.

Measured from the cysteine to the phenylalanine, the CDR3 is 15 residues long. Only the CDR3 DNA stays, 45 bases, in frame from base 1. V ends up 0 bases short and J 7 bases short, with an unmatched junction base count of 9. The germline V gene gives CDR1 as SGHRS and CDR2 as YFSETQ. TCRbeta CDR3 regions were amplified from genomic DNA using the immunoSEQ Assay, a bias-controlled multiplex PCR. In the authors' own workflow: The number of nucleated cells in each sample was estimated from the amplification of reference gene primers within the assay. To quantify the absolute abundance of each unique TCRbeta CDR3 rearrangement, sequence reads were collapsed and filtered. Productive Simpson clonality was computed per sample as the square root of Simpson's diversity index over productive rearrangements. In its TCRdb copy, this immuneACCESS table keeps in-frame sequences only and misses some clones. Where compared with another copy, unresolved V genes explain less than half of these, and the others have no known cause. That table is the source of V, J and clone size, and D and trimming were worked out from the DNA. This sample gives more than 40,000 clones in total; more than 75% of them show up just once. Together, the top ten hold 15% to 20% of the sample.

Comment on this clone: What antigen it recognizes has not been identified. The input lacks base qualities; no much larger clone sits a single base away.

Collaborating institutions collected whole blood in K2EDTA tubes following their own protocols. Collaborator samples were shipped for TCRbeta analysis as frozen whole blood, isolated PBMCs, or DNA extracted from either sample type. The study at large found these results: The amount of clinical and demographic metadata varied by source and participant and was provided uncurated.

This TCR was recovered from a human donor in a cohort sampled during active COVID-19. The sample taken for sequencing was peripheral blood. The rearrangement joined TRBV5-1 to TRBJ2-7; TRBD1 agrees with 8 junctional bases. This receptor has the CDR3 CASSLAQGAFGEQYF. The sequenced DNA: TGCGCCAGCAGCTTGGCCCAGGGGGCGTTTGGGGAGCAGTACTTC. Extended through the reference TRBV5-1 and TRBJ2-7 proteins, this CDR3 yields the full variable domain: KAGVTQTPRYLIKTRGQQVTLSCSPISGHRSVSWYQQTPGQGLQFLFEYFSETQRNKGNFPGRFSGRQFSNSRSEMNVSTLELGDSALYLCASSLAQGAFGEQYFGPGTRLTVT.